Listed here are 17 T cell receptor beta chains from one sample, sequenced in a study of cytomegalovirus exposure and HLA in healthy donors. PCR employed 60 Vbeta and 13 Jbeta primers. Assay: immunoSEQ multiplex PCR; the TCRdb copy retains only in-frame clones and omits some. The repertoire holds some 200,000 clones, with 85% to 90% as singletons. Source material: PBMCs. All receptors come from a woman younger than 30 in good health and CMV-seronegative.

The chain has TRBV6-5 and TRBJ2-7; D might be TRBD2 (5 bases). V dropped 6 bases and J dropped 4 bases, with 13 bases sitting between them. CDR3 size: 13 residues. The germline V gene encodes CDR1 MNHEY and CDR2 SVGAGI. The CDR3 coding sequence is TGTGCCAGCAGCCCTTCGATAGCGTACGAGCAGTACTTC. It encodes CASSPSIAYEQYF.

The rearrangement joins TRBV27 to TRBJ2-7; D possibly corresponds to TRBD1 (6 bases). V dropped 6 bases and J dropped 2 bases, with 11 bases sitting between them. There are 13 residues in the CDR3. Germline V gene lookup returns CDR1 MNHEY and CDR2 SMNVEV (reference sequence). This chain's CDR3 is CASRKQGAYEQYF. CDR3 DNA: TGTGCCAGCAGGAAACAGGGTGCCTACGAGCAGTACTTC.

This clone is a singleton in its sample. The V call is TRBV7-2, the J call TRBJ1-3; D possibly corresponds to TRBD1 (5 bases). This CDR3 spans 15 amino acids. V was cut by 3 bases and J by 0 bases, with 9 bases left in between. In germline, CDR1 is SGHTA, CDR2 FQGNSA. This CDR3 reads CASSFTGNSGNTIYF. The CDR3, as DNA: TGTGCCAGCAGCTTCACAGGAAACTCTGGAAACACCATATATTTT.

The chain has TRBV7-2 and TRBJ1-1; the match to TRBD1 covers 9 bases. CDR1 and CDR2 from the germline V gene are SGHTA and FQGNSA. V trimming: 2 bases; J trimming: 7 bases; junction bases outside the gene matches: 11. The CDR3 totals 16 residues. The CDR3 nucleotides read TGTGCCAGCAGCTTAATTACAGGGGGCGCGCAAAATGAAGCTTTCTTT. Translating it yields CASSLITGGAQNEAFF.

J is TRBJ2-5 and V is TRBV7-9; 10 positions agree with TRBD2. Judging by the DNA end, TRBJ2-7 fits better; the J call may be wrong. Germline lookup yields CDR1 SEHNR and CDR2 FQNEAQ (reference sequence). The CDR3 extends over 14 amino acids. In DNA, the CDR3 is TGTGCCAGCAGCTTGCTAGCGGGAGCCTACGAGCAGTACTTC. Translated, it gives CASSLLAGAYEQYF.

This chain joins TRBV2 and TRBJ1-1; 7 nucleotides line up with TRBD1. This CDR3 region has 14 residues. The V gene end was trimmed by 6 bases and the J gene end by 3 bases; junction bases not matched to a gene: 7. Germline lookup yields CDR1 SNHLY and CDR2 FYNNEI. The CDR3 nucleotides are TGTGCCAGCAGGCCAGACAGGGCCCACACTGAAGCTTTCTTT. Translating gives CASRPDRAHTEAFF. Supplemented by reference TRBV2 and TRBJ1-1, the full variable domain reads EPEVTQTPSHQVTQMGQEVILRCVPISNHLYFYWYRQILGQKVEFLVSFYNNEISEKSEIFDDQFSVERPDGSNFTLKIRSTKLEDSAMYFCASRPDRAHTEAFFGQGTRLTVV.

This clone showed up just a few times. This chain connects TRBV25-1 to TRBJ1-6, with 8 nucleotides matching TRBD1. J gave up 7 bases and V 3 bases, and 2 bases lay outside the gene matches. CDR3 size: 14 residues. Germline V gene lookup returns CDR1 MGHDK and CDR2 SYGVNS. The DNA for the CDR3 is TGTGCCAGCAGTGAGCAGGGGGCAAATTCACCCCTCCACTTT. Protein product: CASSEQGANSPLHF.

The V call is TRBV25-1, the J call TRBJ2-7; 7 bases map to TRBD1. The CDR3 runs 14 residues. Germline V gene sequence: CDR1 MGHDK, CDR2 SYGVNS. Trimming at V came to 4 bases and at J to 2 bases, leaving 5 bases not matched to a gene. CDR3 sequence (DNA): TGTGCCAGCAGTGGGGGACAGCCGCCCTACGAGCAGTACTTC. Encoded protein: CASSGGQPPYEQYF.

This clone was observed a single time. The chain joins TRBV9 to TRBJ2-7; 8 nucleotides agree with TRBD1. Germline V gene lookup returns CDR1 SGDLS and CDR2 YYNGEE. Trimming at V came to 4 bases and at J to 4 bases, leaving 7 bases not matched to a gene. There are 14 residues in the CDR3. The CDR3 DNA reads TGTGCCAGCAGCAGGACAGGGACGAGTTACGAGCAGTACTTC. It yields the protein CASSRTGTSYEQYF. Full variable domain (missing parts from reference TRBV9 and TRBJ2-7): DSGVTQTPKHLITATGQRVTLRCSPRSGDLSVYWYQQSLDQGLQFLIQYYNGEERAKGNILERFSAQQFPDLHSELNLSSLELGDSALYFCASSRTGTSYEQYFGPGTRLTVT.

V and J are TRBV7-2 and TRBJ2-7, with 10 bases that match TRBD2. The V segment lost 5 bases and the J segment 2 bases; nucleotides outside the gene matches: 9. Germline V CDR1 and CDR2: SGHTA, FQGNSA. CDR3 length equals 16 residues. The CDR3 bases are TGTGCCAGCAGCGCGAGTAGACTAGCGGGTACCTACGAGCAGTACTTC. This encodes CASSASRLAGTYEQYF.

The chain uses TRBV7-2 and TRBJ2-3; TRBD2 agrees at 11 bases. The CDR3 consists of 14 residues. CDR1 is SGHTA and CDR2 is FQGNSA in the germline V gene. V lost 5 bases to trimming and J lost 7 bases; unmatched junction nucleotides: 5. CDR3 sequence (DNA): TGTGCCAGCAGCAAGACTAGCGGGGCGAATACGCAGTATTTT. Its translation is CASSKTSGANTQYF.

The V and J genes are TRBV4-3 and TRBJ2-7, with 11 bases fitting TRBD1. The CDR3 loop spans 17 amino acids. CDR1 and CDR2 from the germline V gene are LGHNA and YSLEER. Trimming cost V 1 base and J 0 bases; bases outside gene matches: 5. The CDR3 spells CASSQGTGGEGSYEQYF. The CDR3 nucleotides are TGCGCCAGCAGCCAAGGGACAGGGGGCGAAGGCTCCTACGAGCAGTACTTC.

The chain carries TRBV27 and TRBJ2-2; tentative D call: TRBD2 (6 bases). The CDR3 has 16 residues. Trimming stripped 0 bases from V and 6 bases from J, with 14 bases between. The germline gives CDR1 MNHEY, CDR2 SMNVEV (reference sequence). The CDR3 protein is CASSLSVGGGAGELFF. DNA of the CDR3: TGTGCCAGCAGTTTATCGGTGGGGGGTGGGGCCGGGGAGCTGTTTTTT.

Only one count was recorded for this clone. The V call is TRBV9, the J call TRBJ2-1, with D perhaps matching TRBD2 (5 bases). The CDR3 covers 15 residues. Germline assignment: CDR1 SGDLS and CDR2 YYNGEE. The ends were cut back, 3 bases at V and 9 bases at J, with 19 bases in the middle. The CDR3 DNA sequence: TGTGCCAGCAGCGCTAGCAGGAGAGTTGCCGGTGAGCAGTTCTTC. Encoded protein: CASSASRRVAGEQFF.

This rearrangement joins TRBV7-3 to TRBJ2-3; 11 bases are shared with TRBD2. The CDR3 has 17 amino acids. Germline assignment: CDR1 SGHTA and CDR2 FQGTGA. With V trimmed by 5 bases and J by 8 bases, 15 bases remained unmatched. CDR3 sequence (DNA): TGTGCCAGCAGCGATCCCGGGACTAGCGGCTCGAGGGGTACGCAGTATTTT. It translates to CASSDPGTSGSRGTQYF.

The rearrangement links TRBV5-1 to TRBJ2-5; possible D gene TRBD1, 6 bases. Trimming removed 2 bases at V and 5 bases at J, with 13 bases between. There are 14 residues in the CDR3. The germline gives CDR1 SGHRS, CDR2 YFSETQ. The CDR3 region has the DNA TGCGCCAGCAGCTTACAGGGAAACACTGAGACCCAGTACTTC. Its translation is CASSLQGNTETQYF.

The chain carries TRBV5-5 and TRBJ2-7, with TRBD2 identical over 8 bases. The J segment lost 3 bases and the V segment lost 4 bases, leaving 15 bases of the junction unmatched. The CDR3 runs to 17 residues. CDR1 and CDR2 from the germline V gene are SGHKS and YYEKEE (reference sequence). The CDR3 region is CASSTLSLAGKGYEQYF. In DNA, the CDR3 is TGTGCCAGCAGCACCCTCTCCTTAGCGGGAAAAGGCTACGAGCAGTACTTC.